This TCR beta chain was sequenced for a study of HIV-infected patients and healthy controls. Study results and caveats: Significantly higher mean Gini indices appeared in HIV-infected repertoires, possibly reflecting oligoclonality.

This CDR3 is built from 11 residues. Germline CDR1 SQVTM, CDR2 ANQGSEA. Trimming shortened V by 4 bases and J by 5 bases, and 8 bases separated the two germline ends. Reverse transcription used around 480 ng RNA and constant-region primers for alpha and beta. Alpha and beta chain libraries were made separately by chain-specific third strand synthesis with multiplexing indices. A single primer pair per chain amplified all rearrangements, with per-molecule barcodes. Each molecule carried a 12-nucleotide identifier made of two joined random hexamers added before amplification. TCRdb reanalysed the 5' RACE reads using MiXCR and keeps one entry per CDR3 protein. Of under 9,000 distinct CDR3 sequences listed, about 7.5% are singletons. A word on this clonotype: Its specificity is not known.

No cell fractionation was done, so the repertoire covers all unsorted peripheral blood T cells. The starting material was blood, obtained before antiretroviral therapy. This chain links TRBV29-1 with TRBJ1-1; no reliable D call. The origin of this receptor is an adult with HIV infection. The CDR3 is CSVGGGTEAFF. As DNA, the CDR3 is TGCAGCGTTGGAGGTGGAACTGAAGCTTTCTTT.